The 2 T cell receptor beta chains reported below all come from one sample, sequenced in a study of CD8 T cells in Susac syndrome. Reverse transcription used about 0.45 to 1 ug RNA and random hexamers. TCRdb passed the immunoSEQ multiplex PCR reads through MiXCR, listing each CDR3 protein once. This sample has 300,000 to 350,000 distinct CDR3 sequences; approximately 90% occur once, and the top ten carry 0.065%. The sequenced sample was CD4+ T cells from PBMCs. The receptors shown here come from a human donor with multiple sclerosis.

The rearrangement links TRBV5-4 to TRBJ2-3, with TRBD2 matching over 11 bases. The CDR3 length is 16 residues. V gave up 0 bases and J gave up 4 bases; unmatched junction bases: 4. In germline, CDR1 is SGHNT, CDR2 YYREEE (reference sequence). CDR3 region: CASSLVAGGGADTQYF. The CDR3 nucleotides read TGTGCCAGCAGCTTGGTAGCGGGGGGGGGCGCAGATACGCAGTATTTT.

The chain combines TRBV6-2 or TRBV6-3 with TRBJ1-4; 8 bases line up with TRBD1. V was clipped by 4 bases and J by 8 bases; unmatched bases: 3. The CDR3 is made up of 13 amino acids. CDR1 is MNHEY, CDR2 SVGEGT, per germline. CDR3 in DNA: TGTGCCAGCAGTTCGACAGGGGAAGAAAAACTGTTTTTT. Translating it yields CASSSTGEEKLFF.